These 15 T cell receptor beta chains were all obtained from the same sample, sequenced in a study of CD8 T cells in Susac syndrome. Random hexamers were used to reverse transcribe the RNA input (roughly 0.5 to 1 ug). One entry per CDR3 protein, called by TCRdb with MiXCR from the immunoSEQ multiplex PCR reads. The sample carries about 52,000 distinct CDR3 sequences, 93% recorded once. Input material: CD8+ T cells from PBMCs. The receptors shown here come from a human donor with multiple sclerosis.

V and J are TRBV11-2 and TRBJ2-7; TRBD1 might be the D (5 bases). Trimming removed 1 base at V and 3 bases at J, with 7 bases between. Looked up from germline, CDR1 is SGHAT and CDR2 is FQNNGV. CDR3 length: 13 residues. CDR3 protein: CASSLAQGYEQYF. The CDR3 bases are TGTGCCAGCAGCTTAGCCCAGGGCTACGAGCAGTACTTC. Filled out from reference TRBV11-2 and TRBJ2-7, the complete variable domain reads EAGVAQSPRYKIIEKRQSVAFWCNPISGHATLYWYQQILGQGPKLLIQFQNNGVVDDSQLPKDRFSAERLKGVDSTLKIQPAKLEDSAVYLCASSLAQGYEQYFGPGTRLTVT.

V usage is TRBV9 and J usage is TRBJ2-7; 8 bases agree with TRBD2. J lost 3 bases, V lost 4 bases, and 9 bases had no gene match. Germline V gene data show CDR1 as SGDLS and CDR2 as YYNGEE. This CDR3 spans 15 amino acids. CDR3 protein: CASSSYSGALYEQYF. CDR3 bases: TGTGCCAGCAGCTCGTATAGCGGGGCCCTCTACGAGCAGTACTTC.

The chain uses TRBV6-4 and TRBJ2-2; no definite D call. CDR3 length: 13 amino acids. Germline-derived CDR1 and CDR2 are MRHNA and SNTAGT. V was trimmed by 5 bases and J by 5 bases, leaving 9 bases between them. The CDR3 nucleotides are TGTGCCAGCAGTTTTGACCCGACCGGGGAGCTGTTTTTT. It translates to CASSFDPTGELFF.

In this sample, this clonotype turned up once. The chain joins TRBV15 to TRBJ1-2; TRBD1 agrees at 8 bases. Trimming removed 4 bases from V and 6 bases from J; junction bases left unmatched: 7. Germline-derived CDR1 and CDR2 are LNHNV and YYDKDF (reference sequence). This CDR3 has 14 amino acids. The DNA for the CDR3 is TGTGCCACCAGCAAGGACAGGGAGTATAATGGCTACACCTTC. Protein sequence: CATSKDREYNGYTF.

The chain is built from TRBV29-1 and TRBJ1-2; D is ambiguous. Germline values: CDR1 SQVTM, CDR2 ANQGSEA. Trimming stripped 7 bases from V and 6 bases from J, with 21 bases between. The CDR3 has 14 residues. For the CDR3, the DNA is TGCAGCGCACCGGAAAGTATGGATTTGGATGGCTACACCTTC. Translating it yields CSAPESMDLDGYTF.

The rearrangement joins TRBV20-1 to TRBJ2-7, with D uncertain. Trimming stripped 3 bases from V and 5 bases from J, with 20 bases between. This CDR3 is 15 amino acids long. Germline CDR1 is DFQATT and CDR2 is SNEGSKA (reference sequence). The CDR3 sequence: CSARAQQGYLDEQYF. As DNA, the CDR3 is TGCAGTGCTAGGGCCCAACAAGGGTACTTGGACGAGCAGTACTTC.

The chain has TRBV7-9 and TRBJ2-7; either TRBD1 or TRBD2 may fit D (5 bases each). The CDR3 is 15 residues long. The V gene lost 5 bases and the J gene lost 4 bases, with 18 bases spanning the gap. Looked up from germline, CDR1 is SEHNR and CDR2 is FQNEAQ (reference sequence). The CDR3 DNA is TGTGCCAGCAGCCAGGCCGGGGCGCCTCTTTACGAGCAGTACTTC. Translation: CASSQAGAPLYEQYF.

This chain links TRBV11-2 with TRBJ2-1, with D tentatively TRBD1 or TRBD2 (5 bases each). This CDR3 contains 15 residues. The V gene lost 4 bases and the J gene lost 10 bases, with 20 bases spanning the gap. Germline loops: CDR1 SGHAT, CDR2 FQNNGV. The CDR3 protein is CASSSWGSPGKEQFF. The CDR3 DNA is TGTGCCAGCAGCTCCTGGGGGAGCCCGGGGAAGGAGCAGTTCTTC.

CDR3: CASSVGPVGGNYGYTF. The DNA for the CDR3 is TGTGCCAGCAGCGTAGGACCTGTAGGGGGGAACTATGGCTACACCTTC. The rearrangement links TRBV9 to TRBJ1-2, with a weak D call TRBD1 (6 bases). The CDR3 loop spans 16 amino acids. Germline V gives CDR1 SGDLS, CDR2 YYNGEE. Trimming shortened V by 0 bases and J by 2 bases, and 14 bases separated the two germline ends.

In nucleotides, the CDR3 is TGTGCCAGCAGTACTAGCGCTTACAATGAGCAGTTCTTC. Its protein is CASSTSAYNEQFF. The chain joins TRBV7-9 to TRBJ2-1; 7 bases are shared with TRBD2. J gave up 4 bases and V 6 bases, and 3 bases lay outside the gene matches. In germline, CDR1 is SEHNR, CDR2 FQNEAQ (reference sequence). The CDR3 has 13 amino acids.

The chain joins TRBV13 to TRBJ2-7; 9 nucleotides align to TRBD1. The CDR3 extends over 14 amino acids. CDR1 and CDR2 from the germline V gene are PRHDT and FYEKMQ (reference sequence). The ends lost 5 bases at V and 5 bases at J; junction bases unmatched: 7. CDR3 protein: CASSLRTGEDEQYF. The CDR3 region has the DNA TGTGCCAGCAGCCTTAGGACAGGGGAGGACGAGCAGTACTTC.

This clonotype was seen a single time. J is TRBJ2-7 and V is TRBV7-2; TRBD1 matches at 7 bases. Losses at the gene ends were 1 base for V and 2 bases for J; bases not matched to a gene: 8. Germline values: CDR1 SGHTA, CDR2 FQGNSA. The CDR3 has 16 amino acids. This CDR3 reads CASSLEIWDSTYEQYF. CDR3 DNA: TGTGCCAGCAGCTTAGAAATTTGGGACAGCACCTACGAGCAGTACTTC.

V usage is TRBV5-6 and J usage is TRBJ2-7; D might be TRBD1 or TRBD2, each matching 6 bases. Germline CDR1 reads SGHDT; CDR2 reads YYEEEE. The CDR3 length is 13 residues. The V gene lost 3 bases and the J gene lost 3 bases, with 10 bases spanning the gap. The CDR3 DNA sequence: TGTGCCAGCAGCTCGGGGGACAACTACGAGCAGTACTTC. Residues: CASSSGDNYEQYF.

In this sample, this clonotype turned up once. The chain combines TRBV23-1 with TRBJ2-5; TRBD1 or TRBD2 may be the D gene (5 bases each). TRBV23-1 is placed among ORFs of uncertain function. The CDR3 has 16 amino acids. V shed 3 bases and J shed 4 bases, with 18 bases lying between them. DNA for the CDR3: TGCGCCAGCAGTCAGTCGCCCGGGACGCCCTCAGAGACCCAGTACTTC. Translated, it gives CASSQSPGTPSETQYF.

This sequence joins TRBV6-2 or TRBV6-3 and TRBJ1-1, with D tentatively TRBD1 (6 bases). The CDR3 covers 14 residues. The germline gives CDR1 MNHEY, CDR2 SVGEGT. Trimming took off 2 bases at V and 2 bases at J, with 9 bases between the two ends. CDR3 DNA sequence: TGTGCCAGCAGTTACCTGGACAGCAACACTGAAGCTTTCTTT. Its translation: CASSYLDSNTEAFF.